This TCR beta chain was profiled in a study of T cells in Graves' hyperthyroidism and ophthalmopathy. What was amplified from RNA transcripts were TCR beta CDR3 regions. With the HTBI primer set, the TCR CDR3 went through a first round of RT-PCR. TCRdb analysed the multiplex PCR reads with MiXCR anew, one entry per CDR3 protein. The table has about 560,000 distinct CDR3 sequences, 16% seen once. V dropped 6 bases and J dropped 4; count of bases not matched to a gene: 8. This CDR3 has 14 residues. This chain joins TRBV12-3 or TRBV12-4 and TRBJ2-7; 8 bases align to TRBD2. Input material: blood. The sequence was obtained from a woman younger than 35 with Graves' hyperthyroidism. CDR3: CASSPGGGKYEQYF. In DNA, the CDR3 is TGTGCCAGCAGCCCCGGGGGGGGCAAATACGAGCAGTACTTC.